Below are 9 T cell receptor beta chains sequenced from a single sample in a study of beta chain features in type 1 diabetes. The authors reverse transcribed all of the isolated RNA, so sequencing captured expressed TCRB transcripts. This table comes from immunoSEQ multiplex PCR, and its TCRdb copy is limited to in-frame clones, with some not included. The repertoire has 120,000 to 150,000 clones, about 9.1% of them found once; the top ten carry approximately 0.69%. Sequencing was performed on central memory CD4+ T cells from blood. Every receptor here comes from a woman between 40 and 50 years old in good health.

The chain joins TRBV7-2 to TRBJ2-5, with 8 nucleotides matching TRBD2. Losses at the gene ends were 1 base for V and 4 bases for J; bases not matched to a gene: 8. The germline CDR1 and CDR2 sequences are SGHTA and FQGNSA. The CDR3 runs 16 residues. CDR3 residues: CASSLGSAGGRETQYF. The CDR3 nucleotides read TGTGCCAGCAGCTTAGGAAGTGCGGGGGGTCGAGAGACCCAGTACTTC.

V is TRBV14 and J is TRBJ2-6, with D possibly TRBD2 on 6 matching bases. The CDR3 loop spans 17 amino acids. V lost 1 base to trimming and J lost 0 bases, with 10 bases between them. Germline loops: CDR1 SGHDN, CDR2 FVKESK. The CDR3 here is CASSQGLGLSGANVLTF. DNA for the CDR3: TGTGCCAGCAGCCAAGGGCTGGGACTCTCTGGGGCCAACGTCCTGACTTTC. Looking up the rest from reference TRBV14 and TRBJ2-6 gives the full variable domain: EAGVTQFPSHSVIEKGQTVTLRCDPISGHDNLYWYRRVMGKEIKFLLHFVKESKQDESGMPNNRFLAERTGGTYSTLKVQPAELEDSGVYFCASSQGLGLSGANVLTFGAGSRLTVL.

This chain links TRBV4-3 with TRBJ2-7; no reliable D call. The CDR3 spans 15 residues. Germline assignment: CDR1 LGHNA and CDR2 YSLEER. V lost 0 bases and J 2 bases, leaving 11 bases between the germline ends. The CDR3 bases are TGCGCCAGCAGCCAAGATGACTCAAATCCCTACGAGCAGTACTTC. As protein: CASSQDDSNPYEQYF.

This CDR3 is CASSVGPQHF. The CDR3 nucleotides read TGTGCCAGTAGTGTCGGGCCCCAGCATTTT. The chain couples TRBV19 to TRBJ1-5; D gene uncertain. With 5 bases removed from V and 9 bases from J, the gap between germline ends came to 5 bases. The CDR3 has 10 amino acids. Germline lookup yields CDR1 LNHDA and CDR2 SQIVND (reference sequence).

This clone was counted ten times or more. Here the CDR3 DNA reads TGTGCCAGCAGCTTAGCCGGCAGGTCTGGGGAGCAGTACTTC. Its translation is CASSLAGRSGEQYF. The chain recombines TRBV13 with TRBJ2-7; D is uncertain. Germline CDR1 is PRHDT and CDR2 is FYEKMQ (reference sequence). This CDR3 region has 14 residues. Trimming pared 1 base from V and 7 bases from J, leaving 14 bases between.

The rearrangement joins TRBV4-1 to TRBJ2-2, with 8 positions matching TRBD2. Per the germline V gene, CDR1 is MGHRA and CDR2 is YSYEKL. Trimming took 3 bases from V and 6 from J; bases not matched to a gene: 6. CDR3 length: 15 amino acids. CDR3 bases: TGCGCCAGCAGCCAGGGCGGGGGGTGGGCCGGGGAGCTGTTTTTT. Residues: CASSQGGGWAGELFF.

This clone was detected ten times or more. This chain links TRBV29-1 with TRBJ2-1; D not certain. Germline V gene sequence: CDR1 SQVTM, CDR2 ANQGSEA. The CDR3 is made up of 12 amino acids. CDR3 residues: CITLSVFGEQFF. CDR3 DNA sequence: TGCATCACCCTGAGCGTGTTTGGTGAGCAGTTCTTC.

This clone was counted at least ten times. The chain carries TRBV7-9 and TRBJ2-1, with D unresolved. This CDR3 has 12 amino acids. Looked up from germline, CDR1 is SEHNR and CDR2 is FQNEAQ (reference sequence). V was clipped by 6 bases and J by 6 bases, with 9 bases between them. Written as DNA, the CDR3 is TGTGCCAGCAGTCTTAGAAGCAATGAGCAGTTCTTC. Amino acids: CASSLRSNEQFF.

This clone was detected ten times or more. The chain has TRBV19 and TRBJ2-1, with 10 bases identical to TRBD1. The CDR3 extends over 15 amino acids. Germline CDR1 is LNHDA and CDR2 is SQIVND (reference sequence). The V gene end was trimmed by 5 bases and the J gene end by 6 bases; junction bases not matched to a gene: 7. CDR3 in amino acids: CASSVGTGVGNEQFF. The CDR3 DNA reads TGTGCCAGTAGTGTGGGGACAGGGGTAGGCAATGAGCAGTTCTTC.